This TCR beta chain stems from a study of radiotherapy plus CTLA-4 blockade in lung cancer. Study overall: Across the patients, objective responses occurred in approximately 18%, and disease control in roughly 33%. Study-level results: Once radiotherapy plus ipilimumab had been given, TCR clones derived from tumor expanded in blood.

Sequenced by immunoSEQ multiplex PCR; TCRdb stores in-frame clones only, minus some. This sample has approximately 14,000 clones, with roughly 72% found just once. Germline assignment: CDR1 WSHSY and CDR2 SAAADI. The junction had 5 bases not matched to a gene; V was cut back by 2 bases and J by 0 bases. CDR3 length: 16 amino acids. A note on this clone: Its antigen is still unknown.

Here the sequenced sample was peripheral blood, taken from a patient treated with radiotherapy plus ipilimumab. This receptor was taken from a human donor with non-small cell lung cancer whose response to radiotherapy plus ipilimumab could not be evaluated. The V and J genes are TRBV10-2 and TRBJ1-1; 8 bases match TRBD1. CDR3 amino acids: CASSETGGHLNTEAFF. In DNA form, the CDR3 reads TGCGCCAGCAGTGAGACAGGGGGGCACCTGAACACTGAAGCTTTCTTT.